A selection of T cell receptor beta chains follows, all from one sample in a study of T-cell reconstitution after alpha-beta-depleted transplantation in children. Via MiXCR, TCRdb re-called the PCR reads, giving one row per CDR3 protein. The sample lists 5,000 or so distinct CDR3 sequences; 7.3% were seen once. This sample comprised PBMCs, mostly from graft donor cells, obtained 60 days after TCRalphabeta/CD19-depleted stem cell transplant. The receptors come from a boy under two years old who had a stem cell transplant for SCID, so the T cells may come from the graft donor. CDR3s include the opening cysteine and the closing phenylalanine or tryptophan. Fields, in order: V gene, clone size, CDR3 length, D gene, J gene, CDR3 protein, CDR3 DNA. A D gene is named only where the DNA matches it firmly. A row's size may be missing; if present it is once, few, many or a size class.

>TRBV5-1|medium-sized|16|-|TRBJ1-2
CASSLALRTRDYGYTF
TGCGCCAGCAGCTTGGCCCTAAGAACCAGGGACTATGGCTACACCTTC
>TRBV5-1|medium-sized|14|TRBD1|TRBJ2-3
CASSQRQGSDTQYF
TGCGCCAGCAGCCAAAGACAGGGGTCAGATACGCAGTATTTT
>TRBV5-1|medium-sized|12|-|TRBJ2-7
CASSQQPYEQYF
TGCGCCAGCAGCCAGCAACCGTACGAGCAGTACTTC
>TRBV20-1|many|16|TRBD1|TRBJ1-4
CSARDFVDRGLEKLFF
TGCAGTGCTAGAGATTTTGTGGACAGGGGGCTGGAAAAACTGTTTTTT
>TRBV5-1|many|14|TRBD1|TRBJ1-4
CASSLDRVGEKLFF
TGCGCCAGCAGCCTCGACAGGGTAGGGGAAAAACTGTTTTTT
>TRBV7-7|medium-sized|16|TRBD2|TRBJ2-3
CASSPYSGGITDTQYF
TGTGCTAGCAGCCCCTATAGCGGGGGGATCACAGATACGCAGTATTTT
>TRBV5-1|medium-sized|16|-|TRBJ2-4
CASSPMRVPAKNIQYF
TGCGCCAGCAGCCCAATGAGAGTCCCTGCCAAAAACATTCAGTACTTC
>TRBV10-2|medium-sized|12|TRBD1|TRBJ1-2
CASGQGANGYTF
TGCGCCAGCGGACAGGGGGCTAATGGCTACACCTTC
>TRBV3-1|medium-sized|14|TRBD1|TRBJ2-5
CASSQPGQQETQYF
TGTGCCAGCAGCCAACCGGGACAGCAAGAGACCCAGTACTTC
>TRBV24-1|medium-sized|16|TRBD2|TRBJ2-1
CATSGNSGGTYNEQFF
TGTGCCACCAGTGGGAACAGCGGGGGGACTTACAATGAGCAGTTCTTC
>TRBV10-3|medium-sized|16|-|TRBJ1-5
CAISDPSGARDQPQHF
TGTGCCATCAGTGACCCGTCAGGGGCCCGCGATCAGCCCCAGCATTTT
>TRBV9|medium-sized|15|TRBD2|TRBJ2-5
CASSVETSGGETQYF
TGTGCCAGCAGCGTAGAGACTAGCGGGGGGGAGACCCAGTACTTC
>TRBV18|medium-sized|16|-|TRBJ2-7
CASSPFNLGRGYEQYF
TGTGCCAGCTCACCATTTAACCTAGGCCGAGGGTACGAGCAGTACTTC
>TRBV6-5|medium-sized|14|-|TRBJ1-1
CASPSGFGNTEAFF
TGTGCCAGCCCCTCGGGGTTTGGGAACACTGAAGCTTTCTTT
>TRBV19|many|13|-|TRBJ1-5
CASSRSGHQPQHF
TGTGCCAGTAGTCGATCGGGGCATCAGCCCCAGCATTTT
>TRBV5-6|medium-sized|14|-|TRBJ1-5
CASSCDGSNQPQHF
TGTGCCAGCAGCTGTGACGGATCCAATCAGCCCCAGCATTTT
>TRBV5-1|medium-sized|19|TRBD2|TRBJ2-1
CASSLWASGGEGSYNEQFF
TGCGCCAGCAGCTTGTGGGCTAGCGGGGGGGAAGGATCCTACAATGAGCAGTTCTTC
>TRBV24-1|medium-sized|15|TRBD2|TRBJ2-7
CATSKTGTSGYEQYF
TGTGCCACCTCAAAGACCGGGACTAGCGGTTACGAGCAGTACTTC
>TRBV5-6|medium-sized|16|-|TRBJ2-3
CASRRTLADFTDTQYF
TGTGCCAGCAGGAGAACCCTTGCAGATTTCACAGATACGCAGTATTTT
>TRBV5-1|many|19|TRBD1|TRBJ1-3
CASRSRDRASALGGNTIYF
TGCGCCAGCAGATCCCGGGACAGGGCCTCGGCTCTTGGTGGAAACACCATATATTTT
>TRBV2|many|14|TRBD1|TRBJ1-3
CASRQGSSGNTIYF
TGTGCCAGTAGACAGGGGAGCTCTGGAAACACCATATATTTT
>TRBV15|medium-sized|18|-|TRBJ1-4
CATSRDGSLRGADEKLFF
TGTGCCACCAGCAGAGATGGGTCCCTCAGGGGCGCGGATGAAAAACTGTTTTTT
>TRBV10-2|medium-sized|14|TRBD1|TRBJ2-1
CASSRQGRNNEQFF
TGCGCCAGCAGTAGACAGGGGCGAAACAATGAGCAGTTCTTC
>TRBV10-2|few|18|TRBD1|TRBJ1-5
CASSESGDREGSNQPQHF
TGCGCCAGCAGTGAGTCGGGGGACAGGGAGGGGAGCAATCAGCCCCAGCATTTT
>TRBV11-2|medium-sized|13|-|TRBJ2-3
CASSPADFYTQYF
TGTGCCAGCAGCCCAGCTGACTTTTATACGCAGTATTTT
>TRBV9|medium-sized|14|TRBD1|TRBJ2-5
CASSVATGGKTQYF
TGTGCCAGCAGCGTAGCTACAGGGGGAAAGACCCAGTACTTC
>TRBV2|-|13|-|TRBJ1-1
CASSVRGGTEAFF
TGTGCCAGCAGTGTAAGGGGGGGCACTGAAGCTTTCTTT
>TRBV5-1|many|16|-|TRBJ1-6
CASSLVFGTRRPPLHF
TGCGCCAGCAGCTTGGTCTTCGGGACAAGGAGACCACCCCTCCACTTT
>TRBV27|few|12|-|TRBJ1-5
CSRFSSNQPQHF
TGTTCCAGGTTTTCTAGCAATCAGCCCCAGCATTTT
>TRBV5-1|medium-sized|13|TRBD1|TRBJ1-2
CASSSGQGYGYTF
TGCGCCAGCAGCAGTGGACAGGGCTATGGCTACACCTTC
>TRBV9|many|15|-|TRBJ1-2
CASSEGLGHFYGYTF
TGTGCCAGCAGCGAGGGGTTGGGCCACTTCTATGGCTACACCTTC
>TRBV5-1|medium-sized|15|TRBD1|TRBJ1-6
CASRRGTGYNSPLHF
TGCGCCAGCAGGAGAGGGACAGGGTATAATTCACCCCTCCACTTT
>TRBV12-3/TRBV12-4|medium-sized|14|-|TRBJ2-2
CASSPGTYTGELFF
TGTGCCAGCAGTCCGGGGACCTACACCGGGGAGCTGTTTTTT
>TRBV7-3|medium-sized|16|-|TRBJ2-1
CASSLTLGRSYNEQFF
TGTGCCAGCAGCTTAACTCTGGGGCGCTCCTACAATGAGCAGTTCTTC
>TRBV18|many|18|-|TRBJ2-6
CASSPWRLTFSGANVLTF
TGTGCCAGCTCACCATGGCGGCTCACGTTCTCTGGGGCCAACGTCCTGACTTTC
>TRBV5-1|medium-sized|13|-|TRBJ1-6
CASSFDSSSPLHF
TGCGCCAGCAGCTTCGACAGTTCTTCACCCCTCCACTTT
>TRBV3-1|medium-sized|12|-|TRBJ2-1
CASSHYTGEQFF
TGTGCCAGCAGCCATTATACGGGTGAGCAGTTCTTC
>TRBV13|medium-sized|16|TRBD1|TRBJ2-7
CASSPKIGQGSYEQYF
TGTGCCAGCAGCCCAAAAATCGGACAGGGGTCGTACGAGCAGTACTTC
>TRBV5-1|large|12|-|TRBJ2-5
CASRSLQETQYF
TGCGCCAGCAGATCGCTCCAAGAGACCCAGTACTTC
>TRBV25-1|medium-sized|11|-|TRBJ2-7
CASRDRTEQYF
TGTGCCAGCAGAGACAGGACAGAGCAGTACTTC
>TRBV5-1|medium-sized|17|-|TRBJ2-3
CASSLVKGFFSTDTQYF
TGCGCCAGCAGCTTGGTAAAGGGATTTTTTAGCACAGATACGCAGTATTTT